A selection of T cell receptor beta chains follows, all from one sample in a study of CD8 T cells in Susac syndrome. One entry per CDR3 protein, called by TCRdb with MiXCR from the immunoSEQ multiplex PCR reads. The sample contains roughly 330,000 distinct CDR3 sequences, under 95% of which appear only once. Sequencing was performed on CD4+ T cells from PBMCs. These receptors were obtained from a human donor with multiple sclerosis. CDR3s include the opening cysteine and the closing phenylalanine or tryptophan. Each record gives: J gene, clone size, CDR3 length, D gene, V gene, CDR3 DNA, CDR3 protein. The D gene is left open where the match is weak. Only part of the rows carry a size: once, few, many, or a class if the clone is expanded.

j_gene: TRBJ1-5; abundance: -; len: 16; d_gene: -; v_gene: TRBV19; CDR3nt: TGTGCCAGTATTGAGTACGGCACCGGGGGCAATCAGCCCCAGCATTTT; CDR3aa: CASIEYGTGGNQPQHF
j_gene: TRBJ1-1; abundance: -; len: 15; d_gene: -; v_gene: TRBV12-3/TRBV12-4; CDR3nt: TGTGCCAGCAGTCTCCTACAGGGTTCGGGCACTGAAGCTTTCTTT; CDR3aa: CASSLLQGSGTEAFF
j_gene: TRBJ1-5; abundance: -; len: 15; d_gene: TRBD1; v_gene: TRBV20-1; CDR3nt: TGCAGTGCTAGAGTTGGGGGACAGGGTAATCAGCCCCAGCATTTT; CDR3aa: CSARVGGQGNQPQHF
j_gene: TRBJ2-1; abundance: -; len: 13; d_gene: TRBD2; v_gene: TRBV11-3; CDR3nt: TGTGCCAGCAGCTGGCGGGAGCGTAATGAGCAGTTCTTC; CDR3aa: CASSWRERNEQFF
j_gene: TRBJ1-2; abundance: -; len: 14; d_gene: -; v_gene: TRBV9; CDR3nt: TGTGCCAGCAGCGTAGTCCCAGGGGACTATGGCTACACCTTC; CDR3aa: CASSVVPGDYGYTF
j_gene: TRBJ2-5; abundance: -; len: 13; d_gene: TRBD1; v_gene: TRBV20-1; CDR3nt: TGCAGTGCTTACAGGGGGCGCTCGGAGACCCAGTACTTC; CDR3aa: CSAYRGRSETQYF
j_gene: TRBJ2-7; abundance: few; len: 14; d_gene: -; v_gene: TRBV3-1; CDR3nt: TGTGCCAGCAGCCAAGATGTGTCAGTCTACGAGCAGTACTTC; CDR3aa: CASSQDVSVYEQYF
j_gene: TRBJ1-2; abundance: once; len: 16; d_gene: TRBD1; v_gene: TRBV7-8; CDR3nt: TGTGCCAGCAGCTTAGCGGAGAGACAGGGGAGCTATGGCTACACCTTC; CDR3aa: CASSLAERQGSYGYTF
j_gene: TRBJ1-2; abundance: -; len: 16; d_gene: -; v_gene: TRBV3-1; CDR3nt: TGTGCCAGCAGCCAAGAAACCCTTCCAGGGCGGGCTGGCTACACCTTC; CDR3aa: CASSQETLPGRAGYTF
j_gene: TRBJ1-2; abundance: -; len: 13; d_gene: -; v_gene: TRBV29-1; CDR3nt: TGCAGCGTAGCTTTAGACAGTTACTATGGCTACACCTTC; CDR3aa: CSVALDSYYGYTF
j_gene: TRBJ1-1; abundance: -; len: 14; d_gene: TRBD1; v_gene: TRBV5-1; CDR3nt: TGCGCCAGCGGCCTAAACAGGGGGGACACTGAAGCTTTCTTT; CDR3aa: CASGLNRGDTEAFF